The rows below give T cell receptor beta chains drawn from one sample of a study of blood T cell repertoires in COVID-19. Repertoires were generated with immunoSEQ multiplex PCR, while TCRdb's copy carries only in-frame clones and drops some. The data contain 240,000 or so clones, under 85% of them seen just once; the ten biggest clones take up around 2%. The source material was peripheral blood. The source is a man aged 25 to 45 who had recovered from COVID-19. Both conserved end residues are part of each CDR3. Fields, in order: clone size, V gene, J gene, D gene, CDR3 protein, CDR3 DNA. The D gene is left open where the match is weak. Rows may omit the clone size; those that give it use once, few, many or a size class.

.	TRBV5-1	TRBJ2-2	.	CASSSTGNTGELFF	TGCGCCAGCAGCTCGACAGGGAACACCGGGGAGCTGTTTTTT
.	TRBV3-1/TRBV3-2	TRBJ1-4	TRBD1	CASSQNRGDEKLFF	TGTGCCAGCAGTCAAAACAGGGGTGACGAAAAACTGTTTTTT
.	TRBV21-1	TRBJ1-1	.	CASRPKTGTDTEAFF	TGTGCCAGCAGACCAAAGACAGGGACGGACACTGAAGCTTTCTTT
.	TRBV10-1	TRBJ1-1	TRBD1	CASSDHGTGSSGSAFF	TGCGCCAGCAGTGACCACGGGACAGGGTCGAGTGGTTCGGCTTTCTTT
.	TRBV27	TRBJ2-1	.	CASSLRYEGTTYNEQFF	TGTGCCAGCAGTTTAAGGTATGAGGGGACAACCTACAATGAGCAGTTCTTC
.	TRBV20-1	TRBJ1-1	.	CSAPGYTEAFF	TGCAGTGCCCCCGGTTACACTGAAGCTTTCTTT
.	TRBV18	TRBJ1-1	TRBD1	CASSPPGQGNEAFF	TGTGCCAGCTCACCACCGGGACAGGGAAACGAAGCTTTCTTT
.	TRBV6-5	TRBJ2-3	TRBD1	CASGTGTDTQYF	TGTGCCAGCGGGACAGGGACAGATACGCAGTATTTT
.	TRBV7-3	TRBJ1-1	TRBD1	CASSLRAGGRIDRGENTEAFF	TGTGCCAGCAGCTTACGAGCAGGGGGGCGGATCGACAGGGGAGAAAACACTGAAGCTTTCTTT
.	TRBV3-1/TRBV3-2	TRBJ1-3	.	CASSGRGNTIYF	TGTGCCAGCAGCGGTCGGGGGAACACCATATATTTT
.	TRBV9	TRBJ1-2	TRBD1	CASSRTTGRHGYTF	TGTGCCAGCAGCCGAACGACAGGGCGACACGGCTACACCTTC
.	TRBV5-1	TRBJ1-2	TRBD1	CASSSRDRDDGYTF	TGCGCCAGCAGCTCGCGGGACAGGGATGACGGCTACACCTTC
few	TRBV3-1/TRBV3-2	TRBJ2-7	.	CASSRPGAAYEQYF	TGTGCCAGCAGTCGTCCAGGGGCAGCCTACGAGCAGTACTTC
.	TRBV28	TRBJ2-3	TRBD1	CASSPAFWDSLTDTQYF	TGTGCCAGCAGTCCCGCGTTTTGGGACAGTCTCACAGATACGCAGTATTTT
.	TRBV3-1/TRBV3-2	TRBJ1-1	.	CASSQGAITEAFF	TGTGCCAGCAGCCAGGGGGCGATCACTGAAGCTTTCTTT
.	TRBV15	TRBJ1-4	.	CATSEKGLWEKLFF	TGTGCCACCAGCGAGAAGGGGCTATGGGAAAAACTGTTTTTT
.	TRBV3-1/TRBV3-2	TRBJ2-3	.	CASSQANLLLVSPDTQYF	TGTGCCAGCAGCCAAGCAAACCTACTACTAGTTTCCCCAGATACGCAGTATTTT
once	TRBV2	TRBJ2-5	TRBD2	CASTSGGQDQETQYF	TGTGCCAGCACCTCGGGAGGGCAGGACCAAGAGACCCAGTACTTC
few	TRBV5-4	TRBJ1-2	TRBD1	CASSTLNDRGRGYTF	TGTGCCAGCAGCACCCTAAACGACAGGGGGCGCGGCTACACCTTC
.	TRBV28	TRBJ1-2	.	CASSLGLAYGYTF	TGTGCCAGCAGTTTAGGGCTTGCTTATGGCTACACCTTC
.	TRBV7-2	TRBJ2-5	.	CASSGRDKAFGRETQYF	TGTGCCAGCAGCGGCCGGGACAAGGCCTTCGGCAGGGAGACCCAGTACTTC
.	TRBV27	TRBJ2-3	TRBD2	CASRDGGATDTQYF	TGTGCCAGCAGAGACGGGGGGGCGACAGATACGCAGTATTTT
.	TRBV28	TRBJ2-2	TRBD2	CASSFASGAGELFF	TGTGCCAGCAGTTTCGCTAGCGGGGCCGGGGAGCTGTTTTTT
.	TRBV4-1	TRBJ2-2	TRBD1	CASSQPGTGFSGTGELFF	TGCGCCAGCAGCCAACCTGGGACAGGGTTTAGTGGCACCGGGGAGCTGTTTTTT
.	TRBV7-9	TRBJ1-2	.	CASSPTSGGNYGYTF	TGTGCCAGCAGCCCGACTTCTGGGGGGAACTATGGCTACACCTTC
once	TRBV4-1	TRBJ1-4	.	CASSRYAGSANEKLFF	TGCGCCAGCAGCCGATACGCAGGGTCAGCTAATGAAAAACTGTTTTTT
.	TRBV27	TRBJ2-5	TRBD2	CASSLSRTSAKETQYF	TGTGCCAGCAGTTTATCCCGGACTAGCGCGAAAGAGACCCAGTACTTC
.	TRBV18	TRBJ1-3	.	CASSLDSFRGNTIYF	TGTGCCAGCTCACTTGACAGTTTTCGTGGAAACACCATATATTTT
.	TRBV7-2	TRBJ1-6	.	CASSQIRGADSPLHF	TGTGCCAGCAGCCAAATAAGGGGCGCTGATTCACCCCTCCACTTT
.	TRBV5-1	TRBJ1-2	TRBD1	CASSFGTGYGYTF	TGCGCCAGCAGCTTCGGGACAGGGTATGGCTACACCTTC
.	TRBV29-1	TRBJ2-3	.	CSVLRASTDTQYF	TGCAGCGTTCTCCGAGCCTCCACAGATACGCAGTATTTT
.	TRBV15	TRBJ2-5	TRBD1	CATSRGQLKKGETQYF	TGTGCCACCAGCAGGGGACAGCTAAAAAAGGGGGAGACCCAGTACTTC
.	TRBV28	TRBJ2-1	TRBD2	CASSSGRLALGNEQFF	TGTGCCAGCAGTTCGGGAAGACTAGCGCTAGGTAATGAGCAGTTCTTC
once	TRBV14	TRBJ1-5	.	CASSQGQGNQPQHF	TGTGCCAGCAGCCAAGGGCAGGGGAATCAGCCCCAGCATTTT
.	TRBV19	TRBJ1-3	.	CASSRGSRPVGNTIYF	TGTGCCAGTAGTAGAGGGAGCCGACCGGTTGGAAACACCATATATTTT
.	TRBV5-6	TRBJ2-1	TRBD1	CASSYRDRGLHGEQFF	TGTGCCAGCAGTTACCGGGACAGGGGGCTCCACGGTGAGCAGTTCTTC
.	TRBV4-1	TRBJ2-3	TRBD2	CASSQRLAGGEDTQYF	TGCGCCAGCAGCCAACGACTAGCGGGGGGGGAAGATACGCAGTATTTT
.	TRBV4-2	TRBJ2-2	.	CASSQRLAGELFF	TGTGCCAGCAGCCAACGGCTAGCCGGGGAGCTGTTTTTT
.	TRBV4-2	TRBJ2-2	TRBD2	CASSQTRLAGGNTGELFF	TGTGCCAGCAGCCAGACCCGACTAGCGGGGGGGAACACCGGGGAGCTGTTTTTT
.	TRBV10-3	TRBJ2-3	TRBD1	CAIESGTGGIGANTQYF	TGTGCCATCGAGAGCGGGACAGGGGGCATTGGCGCGAATACGCAGTATTTT
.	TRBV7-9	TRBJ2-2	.	CASSSHLQGNTGELFF	TGTGCCAGCAGCTCACACCTACAGGGGAACACCGGGGAGCTGTTTTTT
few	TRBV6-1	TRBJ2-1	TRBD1	CASSEAADRELSNEQFF	TGTGCCAGCAGTGAAGCAGCCGACAGGGAACTTAGCAATGAGCAGTTCTTC
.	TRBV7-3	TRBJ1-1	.	CASSMDSTGTEAFF	TGTGCCAGCAGCATGGACTCTACGGGCACTGAAGCTTTCTTT
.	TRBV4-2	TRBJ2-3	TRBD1	CASRQGQGDVFDTQYF	TGTGCCAGCAGACAAGGACAGGGGGATGTGTTTGATACGCAGTATTTT
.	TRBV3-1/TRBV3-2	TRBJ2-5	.	CASSQDRGVKGVRTQYF	TGTGCCAGCAGCCAAGATCGCGGAGTGAAGGGGGTCAGGACCCAGTACTTC
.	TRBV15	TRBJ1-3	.	CATSRVSRGSGNTIYF	TGTGCCACCAGCAGAGTTAGCCGGGGCTCTGGAAACACCATATATTTT
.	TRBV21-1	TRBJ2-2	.	CASSKSTVHGELFF	TGTGCCAGCAGCAAATCAACAGTTCACGGGGAGCTGTTTTTT
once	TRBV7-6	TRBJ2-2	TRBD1	CASSQRQGTDTGELFF	TGTGCCAGCAGCCAGCGACAGGGCACAGACACCGGGGAGCTGTTTTTT
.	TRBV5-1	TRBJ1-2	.	CASSLVGEIGYGYTF	TGCGCCAGCAGCTTAGTAGGGGAAATAGGCTATGGCTACACCTTC
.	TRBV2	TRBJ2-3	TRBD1	CASSLDRGVTDTQYF	TGTGCCAGCAGTCTTGACAGGGGGGTCACAGATACGCAGTATTTT
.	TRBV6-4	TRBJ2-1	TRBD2	CASSDGAGGPNEQFF	TGTGCCAGCAGTGACGGGGCGGGGGGGCCGAATGAGCAGTTCTTC
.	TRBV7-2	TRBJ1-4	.	CASSLTGLGEKLFF	TGTGCCAGCAGCTTGACAGGACTCGGCGAAAAACTGTTTTTT
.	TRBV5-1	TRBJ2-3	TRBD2	CASSAGGLTDTQYF	TGCGCCAGCAGCGCGGGGGGGCTCACAGATACGCAGTATTTT
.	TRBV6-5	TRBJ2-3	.	CASSFQDGGDTQYF	TGTGCCAGCAGTTTCCAGGACGGCGGGGATACGCAGTATTTT
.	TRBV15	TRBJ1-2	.	CATSSSRVAGGYTF	TGTGCCACCAGCAGCTCCAGGGTCGCGGGAGGCTACACCTTC
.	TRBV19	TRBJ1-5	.	CASSLGQPAGQPQHF	TGTGCCAGTAGTTTAGGGCAGCCCGCGGGTCAGCCCCAGCATTTT
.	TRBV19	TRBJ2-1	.	CASSRIGANPGNEQFF	TGTGCCAGTAGTCGAATTGGGGCCAATCCTGGGAATGAGCAGTTCTTC
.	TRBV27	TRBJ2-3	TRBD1	CASSLGLSVTGDTDTQYF	TGTGCCAGCAGTTTAGGTTTAAGTGTGACAGGGGACACAGATACGCAGTATTTT
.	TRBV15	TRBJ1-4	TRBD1	CATSREAGGFEKLFF	TGTGCCACCAGCAGAGAGGCAGGGGGATTTGAAAAACTGTTTTTT